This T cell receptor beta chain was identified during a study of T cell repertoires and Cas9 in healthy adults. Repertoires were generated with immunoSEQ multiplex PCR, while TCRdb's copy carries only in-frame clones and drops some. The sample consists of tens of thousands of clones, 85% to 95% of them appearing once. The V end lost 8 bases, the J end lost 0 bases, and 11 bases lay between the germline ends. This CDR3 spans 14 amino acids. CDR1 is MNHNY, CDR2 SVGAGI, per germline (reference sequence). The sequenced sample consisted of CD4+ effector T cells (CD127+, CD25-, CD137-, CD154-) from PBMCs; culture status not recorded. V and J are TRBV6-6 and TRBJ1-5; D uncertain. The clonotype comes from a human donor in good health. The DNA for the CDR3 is TGTGCCAGCCGCTCCCCCCATAGCAATCAGCCCCAGCATTTT. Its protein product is CASRSPHSNQPQHF.